What follows are 25 T cell receptor beta chains derived from one specimen sequenced in a study of blood T cell repertoires in COVID-19. Method: immunoSEQ multiplex PCR; TCRdb's copy keeps in-frame clones and lacks some. The sample yields roughly 99,000 clones, 80% to 95% seen once. Source material: peripheral blood. The origin of the receptors is a woman in her twenties or thirties with acute or convalescent COVID-19.

The chain combines TRBV28 with TRBJ1-3, with 7 bases matching TRBD1. CDR3 length: 18 amino acids. V gave up 4 bases and J gave up 0 bases; unmatched junction bases: 12. Germline V CDR1 and CDR2: MDHEN, SYDVKM. CDR3 DNA: TGTGCCAGCAGTTCCGGGACAGACACTACTTACTCTGGAAACACCATATATTTT. This gives the protein CASSSGTDTTYSGNTIYF.

The CDR3 region is CASSPQTSGSVSSTGELFF. DNA of the CDR3: TGCGCCAGCAGCCCGCAGACTAGCGGGAGCGTTTCGAGCACCGGGGAGCTGTTTTTT. The J gene is TRBJ2-2, the V gene TRBV5-1; 12 bases align to TRBD2. The trim removed 4 bases at V and 4 bases at J, leaving 14 bases unmatched. The CDR3 consists of 19 residues. From germline, CDR1 is SGHRS and CDR2 YFSETQ. Variable domain in full (rest from reference TRBV5-1 and TRBJ2-2): KAGVTQTPRYLIKTRGQQVTLSCSPISGHRSVSWYQQTPGQGLQFLFEYFSETQRNKGNFPGRFSGRQFSNSRSEMNVSTLELGDSALYLCASSPQTSGSVSSTGELFFGEGSRLTVL.

The gene calls are TRBV28 and TRBJ2-7; 9 bases map to TRBD1. Germline loops: CDR1 MDHEN, CDR2 SYDVKM. This CDR3 is 14 amino acids long. Germline trimming cut 5 bases from V and 7 bases from J; bases unmatched to any gene: 9. The CDR3 is CASSQGDRVGEQYF. CDR3 coding DNA: TGTGCCAGCAGTCAAGGGGACAGGGTAGGAGAGCAGTACTTC.

The chain links TRBV10-3 to TRBJ1-3, with unresolved D. Trimming removed 7 bases from V and 0 bases from J, with 13 bases in between. Germline-derived CDR1 and CDR2 are ENHRY and SYGVKD. The CDR3 has 15 residues. The CDR3 DNA is TGTGCCATCACTGCCCGGGTTTCCTCTGGAAACACCATATATTTT. Protein product: CAITARVSSGNTIYF.

The chain is built from TRBV30 and TRBJ2-5; D not resolved. Germline CDR1 is GTSNPN and CDR2 is SVGIG (reference sequence). The V and J ends lost 1 base and 5 bases respectively, with 11 bases between them. This CDR3 is built from 13 residues. The CDR3 reads CAWSGRLEETQYF. The CDR3 nucleotides are TGTGCCTGGAGTGGGCGGTTAGAGGAGACCCAGTACTTC. Full variable domain (outside the CDR3, taken from reference TRBV30 and TRBJ2-5): SQTIHQWPATLVQPVGSPLSLECTVEGTSNPNLYWYRQAAGRGLQLLFYSVGIGQISSEVPQNLSASRPQDRQFILSSKKLLLSDSGFYLCAWSGRLEETQYFGPGTRLLVL.

The chain uses TRBV27 and TRBJ2-3; D unresolved. The CDR3 loop spans 14 amino acids. The ends were cut back, 5 bases at V and 10 bases at J, with 19 bases in the middle. CDR1 is MNHEY and CDR2 is SMNVEV in the germline V gene (reference sequence). CDR3 region: CASSPTSIRLPQYF. In DNA, the CDR3 is TGTGCCAGCAGTCCGACTTCGATCCGGCTTCCGCAGTATTTT.

V gene TRBV7-8 combines with J gene TRBJ1-1, with D tentatively TRBD1 (6 bases). From germline, CDR1 is SGHVS and CDR2 FQNEAQ. Trimming shortened V by 2 bases and J by 3 bases, and 10 bases separated the two germline ends. The CDR3 extends over 14 amino acids. In DNA form, the CDR3 reads TGTGCCAGCAGCTTACAGGGGTTGGACACTGAAGCTTTCTTT. This gives the protein CASSLQGLDTEAFF.

This rearrangement joins TRBV25-1 to TRBJ2-1, with 8 bases matching TRBD2. The junction had 3 bases not matched to a gene; V was cut back by 6 bases and J by 2 bases. The CDR3 totals 14 residues. Per the germline V gene, CDR1 is MGHDK and CDR2 is SYGVNS. The CDR3 is CASRGREAYNEQFF. The CDR3 DNA reads as TGTGCCAGCAGGGGGCGGGAGGCCTACAATGAGCAGTTCTTC. Supplemented by reference TRBV25-1 and TRBJ2-1, the full variable domain reads EADIYQTPRYLVIGTGKKITLECSQTMGHDKMYWYQQDPGMELHLIHYSYGVNSTEKGDLSSESTVSRIRTEHFPLTLESARPSHTSQYLCASRGREAYNEQFFGPGTRLTVL.

V usage is TRBV4-2 and J usage is TRBJ1-5; D unclear. Germline V gene lookup returns CDR1 LGHNA and CDR2 YNFKEQ. The CDR3 spans 13 residues. Deletions cut 0 bases from V and 5 bases from J, with 5 bases between. CDR3 in DNA: TGTGCCAGCAGCCAAGACCGTTATCAGCCCCAGCATTTT. As protein: CASSQDRYQPQHF.

This rearrangement joins TRBV19 to TRBJ1-2, with 7 bases fitting TRBD1. CDR1 LNHDA and CDR2 SQIVND come from the germline V gene (reference sequence). V gave up 3 bases and J gave up 3 bases; unmatched junction bases: 13. This CDR3 contains 17 residues. The CDR3: CASSIGSGTAVYYGYTF. In nucleotides, the CDR3 is TGTGCCAGTAGTATCGGGAGTGGGACAGCCGTATACTATGGCTACACCTTC.

CDR3 protein: CASSQGWLAAAKNIQYF. The DNA for the CDR3 is TGCGCCAGCAGCCAAGGTTGGCTCGCTGCAGCCAAAAACATTCAGTACTTC. The chain carries TRBV4-3 and TRBJ2-4; D gene unclear. The germline CDR1 and CDR2 sequences are LGHNA and YSLEER. V shed 1 base and J shed 0 bases, with 13 bases lying between them. This CDR3 is built from 17 residues.

This clone was counted once. This chain links TRBV4-1 with TRBJ1-2; 7 positions agree with TRBD1. J was trimmed by 4 bases and V by 2 bases; bases with no gene match: 10. Germline V gives CDR1 MGHRA, CDR2 YSYEKL. The CDR3 runs to 16 residues. The CDR3 loop reads CASSQQQGMAFYGYTF. The CDR3 region has the DNA TGCGCCAGCAGCCAACAACAGGGGATGGCCTTCTATGGCTACACCTTC.

In this sample, this clone turned up a few times. The V and J genes are TRBV28 and TRBJ1-2; tentative D call: TRBD1 (5 bases). Germline loops: CDR1 MDHEN, CDR2 SYDVKM. The CDR3 is made up of 13 amino acids. Trimming removed 6 bases from V and 4 bases from J, with 12 bases in between. CDR3 sequence reads: CASRYTGGYGYTF. CDR3 nucleotides: TGTGCCAGCAGATATACAGGTGGCTATGGCTACACCTTC.

V usage is TRBV7-2 and J usage is TRBJ1-1, with 7 bases identical to TRBD1. The CDR3 is made up of 14 amino acids. The V and J ends lost 1 base and 3 bases, in that order; junction bases with no gene match: 2. Per the germline V gene, CDR1 is SGHTA and CDR2 is FQGNSA. CDR3 DNA sequence: TGTGCCAGCAGCTTAGACACAGGGGACACTGAAGCTTTCTTT. It is translated as CASSLDTGDTEAFF.

The V call is TRBV2, the J call TRBJ1-4; no definite D call. The CDR3 has 15 amino acids. Germline CDR1 and CDR2: SNHLY and FYNNEI. V was cut by 3 bases and J by 0 bases, with 8 bases left in between. Written as DNA, the CDR3 is TGTGCCAGCAGTGATGGCGGTGCAACTAATGAAAAACTGTTTTTT. Translation gives CASSDGGATNEKLFF. Together with reference TRBV2 and TRBJ1-4, the CDR3 gives the full variable domain: EPEVTQTPSHQVTQMGQEVILRCVPISNHLYFYWYRQILGQKVEFLVSFYNNEISEKSEIFDDQFSVERPDGSNFTLKIRSTKLEDSAMYFCASSDGGATNEKLFFGSGTQLSVL.

The genes are TRBV28 and TRBJ2-7; TRBD1 is a possible D gene (5 bases). V was cut by 7 bases and J by 1 base, with 14 bases left in between. This CDR3 contains 14 residues. CDR1 is MDHEN, CDR2 SYDVKM, per germline. The CDR3: CASNLRGYSYEQYF. In DNA, the CDR3 is TGTGCCAGCAACCTAAGGGGCTATTCCTACGAGCAGTACTTC.

This chain joins TRBV7-8 and TRBJ2-4; 8 bases map to TRBD1. The trim removed 6 bases at V and 5 bases at J, leaving 18 bases unmatched. The germline V gene encodes CDR1 SGHVS and CDR2 FQNEAQ. The CDR3 has 18 amino acids. The CDR3 loop is CASSGTGRLELAENIQYF. The CDR3, as DNA: TGTGCCAGCAGTGGGACAGGTCGCCTAGAATTAGCGGAAAACATTCAGTACTTC.

This clone was counted many times. V gene TRBV4-2 combines with J gene TRBJ2-7; 10 bases line up with TRBD2. Germline V gives CDR1 LGHNA, CDR2 YNFKEQ. The V segment lost 0 bases and the J segment 1 base; nucleotides outside the gene matches: 9. CDR3 length: 18 residues. CDR3 in amino acids: CASSQDGAGGPGSYEQYF. In nucleotides, the CDR3 is TGTGCCAGCAGCCAAGATGGAGCGGGGGGGCCAGGTTCCTACGAGCAGTACTTC.

This chain uses TRBV9 with TRBJ2-3; the match to TRBD1 covers 8 bases. The CDR3 covers 16 residues. With 4 bases clipped from V and 3 bases from J, the junction kept 10 bases outside the gene matches. CDR1 and CDR2 (germline): SGDLS, YYNGEE. CDR3 amino acids: CASSKHRGAVTDTQYF. In DNA, the CDR3 is TGTGCCAGCAGCAAACACAGGGGGGCAGTTACAGATACGCAGTATTTT.

This chain links TRBV7-9 with TRBJ2-7, with D possibly TRBD2 on 6 matching bases. Germline V gene lookup returns CDR1 SEHNR and CDR2 FQNEAQ (reference sequence). CDR3 length: 15 residues. V was shortened by 2 bases and J by 2 bases, with 13 bases between the two germline ends. DNA of the CDR3: TGTGCCAGCAGCTTATCGTCGGGAGTGGCCTACGAGCAGTACTTC. Protein: CASSLSSGVAYEQYF.

V and J are TRBV19 and TRBJ1-5, with D possibly matching TRBD1 (5 bases). This CDR3 is built from 14 residues. With 7 bases removed from V and 4 bases from J, the gap between germline ends came to 14 bases. CDR1 and CDR2 (germline): LNHDA, SQIVND (reference sequence). The CDR3 region is CASMLGRDNQPQHF. CDR3 nucleotide sequence: TGTGCCAGTATGTTGGGCAGGGATAATCAGCCCCAGCATTTT.

V usage is TRBV5-1 and J usage is TRBJ1-6; a weak D match, TRBD1 (5 bases). The CDR3 is 17 amino acids. Trimming pared 4 bases from V and 0 bases from J, leaving 14 bases between. The V gene's germline CDR1 is SGHRS and CDR2 YFSETQ. CDR3 nucleotide sequence: TGCGCCAGCAGCCCGACAGAACACAGCTCCTATAATTCACCCCTCCACTTT. This translates into CASSPTEHSSYNSPLHF.

This sequence joins TRBV4-2 and TRBJ1-3; D call uncertain. V was cut by 0 bases and J by 3 bases, with 6 bases left in between. Germline V gene data show CDR1 as LGHNA and CDR2 as YNFKEQ. This CDR3 has 14 residues. The CDR3 coding sequence is TGTGCCAGCAGCCAAGATTCGAGTGGAAACACCATATATTTT. Its protein is CASSQDSSGNTIYF.

The rearrangement uses TRBV7-9 and TRBJ2-1; TRBD2 matches 10 bases. The V and J ends lost 5 bases and 6 bases, in that order; junction bases with no gene match: 4. Germline CDR1 SEHNR, CDR2 FQNEAQ (reference sequence). This CDR3 is 14 amino acids long. As DNA, the CDR3 is TGTGCCAGCAGCACCCGGACTAGCGGCAATGAGCAGTTCTTC. This translates into CASSTRTSGNEQFF. Complete variable domain (other parts from reference TRBV7-9 and TRBJ2-1): DTGVSQNPRHKITKRGQNVTFRCDPISEHNRLYWYRQTLGQGPEFLTYFQNEAQLEKSRLLSDRFSAERPKGSFSTLEIQRTEQGDSAMYLCASSTRTSGNEQFFGPGTRLTVL.

The rearrangement links TRBV9 to TRBJ2-7; 8 bases are shared with TRBD2. Looked up from germline, CDR1 is SGDLS and CDR2 is YYNGEE. The CDR3 totals 14 residues. V was clipped by 5 bases and J by 4 bases; unmatched bases: 8. The CDR3 here is CASSPTAGGYEQYF. In DNA form, the CDR3 reads TGTGCCAGCAGTCCTACTGCGGGGGGTTACGAGCAGTACTTC.